These 14 T cell receptor beta chains were all obtained from the same sample, sequenced in a study of sequential checkpoint blockade in melanoma. The method was immunoSEQ multiplex PCR; TCRdb's version includes in-frame clones alone and lacks a portion of them. The sample has 25,000 to 35,000 clones, over 60% seen once; the top ten hold around 23%. Described treatment: randomized to nivolumab then ipilimumab (arm A) or the reverse (arm B). The sample here was CD8+ T cells sorted from blood (inferred from file names), taken from a patient given nivolumab and ipilimumab in sequence. All receptors derive from a human donor with melanoma.

The CDR3 loop is CASSLTGFRDTEAFF. The CDR3 bases are TGCGCCAGCAGCCTAACAGGGTTTCGGGACACTGAAGCTTTCTTT. The chain combines TRBV5-1 with TRBJ1-1; D is possibly TRBD1 (6 bases). Per germline, CDR1 SGHRS and CDR2 YFSETQ. V was trimmed by 4 bases and J by 3 bases, leaving 16 bases between them. The CDR3 consists of 15 residues.

The chain links TRBV27 to TRBJ2-7; 7 nucleotides agree with TRBD1. From germline, CDR1 is MNHEY and CDR2 SMNVEV (reference sequence). V dropped 4 bases and J dropped 4; count of bases not matched to a gene: 10. The CDR3 has 15 residues. The CDR3 region is CASSYRTGSRYEQYF. The CDR3, as DNA: TGTGCCAGCAGTTACCGGACAGGTTCGAGGTACGAGCAGTACTTC.

The rearrangement links TRBV7-2 to TRBJ2-7; 9 positions agree with TRBD1. This CDR3 has 14 residues. CDR1 and CDR2 from the germline V gene are SGHTA and FQGNSA. Unmatched junction bases numbered 3, after V lost 4 bases and J lost 2 bases. The CDR3: CASSSGTGPYEQYF. Here the CDR3 DNA reads TGTGCCAGCAGCTCCGGGACAGGGCCCTACGAGCAGTACTTC.

The chain recombines TRBV15 with TRBJ2-1; TRBD1 agrees at 10 bases. Germline CDR1 and CDR2: LNHNV and YYDKDF (reference sequence). V gave up 4 bases and J gave up 5 bases; unmatched junction bases: 2. This CDR3 region has 14 residues. This CDR3 reads CATSTGTGDNEQFF. The DNA of the CDR3 is TGTGCCACCAGCACCGGGACAGGGGACAATGAGCAGTTCTTC.

This clone was counted between two and nine times. V gene TRBV6-4 combines with J gene TRBJ2-1; D remains ambiguous. Trimming left V 3 bases short and J 4 bases short, with 7 bases between. CDR1 is MRHNA and CDR2 is SNTAGT in the germline V gene. This CDR3 is built from 13 residues. The CDR3 spells CASSEGLYNEQFF. The CDR3 nucleotides are TGTGCCAGCAGTGAGGGCCTTTACAATGAGCAGTTCTTC.

The sample holds one count of this clone. The chain links TRBV19 to TRBJ1-5; D gene uncertain. V lost 5 bases and J 2 bases, leaving 13 bases between the germline ends. The V gene's germline CDR1 is LNHDA and CDR2 SQIVND (reference sequence). The CDR3 contains 15 residues. The chain's CDR3 is CASSVTVFGNQPQHF. In DNA, the CDR3 is TGTGCCAGTAGTGTTACAGTTTTTGGCAATCAGCCCCAGCATTTT.

The chain couples TRBV13 to TRBJ2-7; D is possibly TRBD1 (7 bases). In germline, CDR1 is PRHDT, CDR2 FYEKMQ (reference sequence). The CDR3 is made up of 18 amino acids. The V end lost 4 bases, the J end lost 4 bases, and 26 bases lay between the germline ends. The CDR3, as DNA: TGTGCCAGCAGCTCCCTAGGAGGGGTGAACAGGGGTCTATACGAGCAGTACTTC. Translation gives CASSSLGGVNRGLYEQYF.

V and J are TRBV4-3 and TRBJ2-7; 8 nucleotides agree with TRBD2. The CDR3 sequence is 16 residues long. Per the germline V gene, CDR1 is LGHNA and CDR2 is YSLEER. V shed 1 base and J 4 bases; nucleotides not matched to a gene: 9. CDR3 in DNA: TGCGCCAGCAGCCAAGCCCGGGGAGCGGGGGATTACGAGCAGTACTTC. Its translation: CASSQARGAGDYEQYF.

This chain joins TRBV7-8 and TRBJ1-5; TRBD1 matches 8 bases. CDR3 length: 16 residues. Germline CDR1 SGHVS, CDR2 FQNEAQ. V shed 5 bases, J shed 2 bases, and the junction held 8 bases outside the gene matches. CDR3 in amino acids: CASSVTGGNGNQPQHF. Here the CDR3 DNA reads TGTGCCAGCAGCGTAACAGGGGGTAATGGCAATCAGCCCCAGCATTTT.

V gene TRBV13 combines with J gene TRBJ2-7; 7 bases agree with TRBD2. Germline V lookup: CDR1 PRHDT, CDR2 FYEKMQ (reference sequence). V gave up 7 bases and J gave up 2 bases; unmatched junction bases: 8. CDR3 length: 14 residues. The CDR3 DNA reads TGTGCCAGCATGGTGGCGGGAGCCCCCTACGAGCAGTACTTC. Translating gives CASMVAGAPYEQYF.

The chain joins TRBV7-3 to TRBJ1-6; 8 bases match TRBD1. V dropped 5 bases and J dropped 5; count of bases not matched to a gene: 2. The germline V gene has CDR1 SGHTA and CDR2 FQGTGA. This CDR3 has 14 amino acids. CDR3 loop: CASSQDRDNSPLHF. In nucleotides, the CDR3 is TGTGCCAGCAGCCAGGACAGGGATAATTCACCCCTCCACTTT.

The gene calls are TRBV29-1 and TRBJ2-7; 10 bases align to TRBD1. The V gene end was trimmed by 6 bases and the J gene end by 5 bases; junction bases not matched to a gene: 4. The CDR3 is 12 residues long. Germline CDR1 and CDR2: SQVTM and ANQGSEA. CDR3 amino acids: CSVLTGGNEQYF. DNA of the CDR3: TGCAGCGTCTTGACAGGGGGCAACGAGCAGTACTTC.

V and J are TRBV19 and TRBJ2-7; D is possibly TRBD1 (5 bases). This CDR3 is built from 13 residues. Germline lookup yields CDR1 LNHDA and CDR2 SQIVND (reference sequence). The V and J ends lost 3 bases and 2 bases respectively, with 8 bases between them. CDR3 protein: CASSMGLPYEQYF. In DNA, the CDR3 is TGTGCCAGTAGTATGGGGCTACCCTACGAGCAGTACTTC.

The V call is TRBV7-9, the J call TRBJ1-4, with TRBD1 matching over 7 bases. The CDR3 is made up of 15 amino acids. Germline V gene lookup returns CDR1 SEHNR and CDR2 FQNEAQ (reference sequence). The V and J ends lost 1 base and 6 bases, in that order; junction bases with no gene match: 5. Here the CDR3 reads CASSLGDRKYEKLFF. The CDR3 DNA sequence: TGTGCCAGCAGCTTAGGGGACAGAAAATATGAAAAACTGTTTTTT.